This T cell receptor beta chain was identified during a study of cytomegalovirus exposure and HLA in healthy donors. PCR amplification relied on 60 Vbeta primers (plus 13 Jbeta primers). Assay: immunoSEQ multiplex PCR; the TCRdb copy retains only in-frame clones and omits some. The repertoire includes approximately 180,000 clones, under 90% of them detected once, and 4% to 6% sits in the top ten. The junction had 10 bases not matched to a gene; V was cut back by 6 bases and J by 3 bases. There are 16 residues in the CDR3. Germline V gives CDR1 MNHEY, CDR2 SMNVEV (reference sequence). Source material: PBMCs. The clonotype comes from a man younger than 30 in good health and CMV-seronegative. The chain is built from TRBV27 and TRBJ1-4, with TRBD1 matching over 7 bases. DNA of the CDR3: TGTGCCAGCAGCAGCTACAGGGGTGCGGCTAATGAAAAACTGTTTTTT. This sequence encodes CASSSYRGAANEKLFF.